The 14 T cell receptor beta chains below were found in one sample sequenced in a study of cytomegalovirus exposure and HLA in healthy donors. Both 60 Vbeta primers and 13 Jbeta primers went into the PCR. Clones were sequenced by immunoSEQ multiplex PCR, and TCRdb holds only the in-frame ones, with some missing. The sample holds about 190,000 clones, approximately 79% seen once. Material for sequencing was PBMCs. All receptors derive from a woman aged 18-30 years in good health and CMV-seronegative.

J is TRBJ1-1 and V is TRBV4-1; possibly TRBD1 for D (6 bases). The CDR3 has 15 amino acids. Trimming stripped 3 bases from V and 6 bases from J, with 17 bases between. Per germline, CDR1 MGHRA and CDR2 YSYEKL. CDR3 region: CASSQASGGRAEAFF. DNA for the CDR3: TGCGCCAGCAGCCAGGCCTCGGGGGGCCGGGCTGAAGCTTTCTTT.

V gene TRBV5-4 combines with J gene TRBJ2-3; possible D gene TRBD2, 6 bases. V was pared by 6 bases and J by 2 bases, with 19 bases between. The CDR3 consists of 16 residues. Germline V gene sequence: CDR1 SGHNT, CDR2 YYREEE (reference sequence). The CDR3 spells CASTSMGLRSTDTQYF. The CDR3 DNA follows: TGTGCCAGCACCTCGATGGGACTCCGATCCACAGATACGCAGTATTTT.

In this sample, this clone turned up once. The rearrangement joins TRBV19 to TRBJ1-5; D is perhaps TRBD1 (6 bases). Per germline, CDR1 LNHDA and CDR2 SQIVND (reference sequence). The V end was cut by 4 bases, the J end by 0 bases, with 7 bases between. The CDR3 extends over 14 amino acids. This CDR3 is CASSRQDSNQPQHF. For the CDR3, the DNA is TGTGCCAGTAGTAGACAGGATAGCAATCAGCCCCAGCATTTT.

The J gene is TRBJ1-6, the V gene TRBV28; 9 positions agree with TRBD1. This CDR3 is 17 amino acids long. V was pared by 4 bases and J by 5 bases, with 9 bases of the junction left unmatched. Germline-derived CDR1 and CDR2 are MDHEN and SYDVKM. The CDR3 here is CASSSAAGTGNNSPLHF. The CDR3 DNA reads TGTGCCAGCAGTTCAGCTGCCGGGACAGGGAATAATTCACCCCTCCACTTT.

The J gene is TRBJ1-5, the V gene TRBV19; D not resolved. V was shortened by 6 bases and J by 0 bases, with 6 bases between the two germline ends. Per the germline V gene, CDR1 is LNHDA and CDR2 is SQIVND (reference sequence). The CDR3 runs 13 residues. In DNA form, the CDR3 reads TGTGCCAGTAGGGAGTCTAGCAATCAGCCCCAGCATTTT. Amino acids: CASRESSNQPQHF. The full variable domain, in which reference TRBV19 and TRBJ1-5 provide the parts outside the CDR3, is DGGITQSPKYLFRKEGQNVTLSCEQNLNHDAMYWYRQDPGQGLRLIYYSQIVNDFQKGDIAEGYSVSREKKESFPLTVTSAQKNPTAFYLCASRESSNQPQHFGDGTRLSIL.

The chain carries TRBV28 and TRBJ1-1; 7 nucleotides match TRBD1. V lost 8 bases and J lost 0; bases outside the gene matches: 15. The CDR3 extends over 17 amino acids. CDR1 is MDHEN and CDR2 is SYDVKM in the germline V gene. The CDR3 DNA reads TGTGCCAGCCGACCCGGGACAGTCGGAGGTTTGAACACTGAAGCTTTCTTT. Protein: CASRPGTVGGLNTEAFF. The full variable domain, completed using reference TRBV28 and TRBJ1-1, is DVKVTQSSRYLVKRTGEKVFLECVQDMDHENMFWYRQDPGLGLRLIYFSYDVKMKEKGDIPEGYSVSREKKERFSLILESASTNQTSMYLCASRPGTVGGLNTEAFFGQGTRLTVV.

This clone was observed once. The V gene is TRBV7-3, the J gene TRBJ2-3; 11 nucleotides match TRBD2. CDR3 size: 16 residues. The trim removed 2 bases at V and 3 bases at J, leaving 4 bases unmatched. Germline V gene data show CDR1 as SGHTA and CDR2 as FQGTGA. CDR3 amino acids: CASSLLSGRVTDTQYF. As DNA, the CDR3 is TGTGCCAGCAGCTTACTTAGCGGGAGGGTTACAGATACGCAGTATTTT.

V usage is TRBV5-1 and J usage is TRBJ2-7; 7 bases map to TRBD1. The germline V gene has CDR1 SGHRS and CDR2 YFSETQ. Trimming took 4 bases from V and 5 from J; bases not matched to a gene: 6. The CDR3 runs 13 residues. This chain's CDR3 is CASSQITGDEQYF. As DNA, the CDR3 is TGCGCCAGCAGCCAAATTACAGGGGACGAGCAGTACTTC.

The chain employs TRBV27 and TRBJ1-5; 7 positions agree with TRBD1. Germline V gene lookup returns CDR1 MNHEY and CDR2 SMNVEV (reference sequence). V lost 8 bases and J lost 4; bases outside the gene matches: 14. There are 16 residues in the CDR3. CDR3 sequence reads: CASSLGGNPINQPQHF. CDR3 DNA sequence: TGTGCCAGCTCTTTAGGGGGCAACCCTATAAATCAGCCCCAGCATTTT.

The CDR3 region has the DNA TGTGCCAGCGGGGGGGCCATTGACACTGGAAACACCATATATTTT. Its translation is CASGGAIDTGNTIYF. The chain recombines TRBV28 with TRBJ1-3; D possibly corresponds to TRBD1 (6 bases). The CDR3 contains 15 residues. Germline V gene data show CDR1 as MDHEN and CDR2 as SYDVKM. Trimming cost V 8 bases and J 2 bases, with 16 bases left between them.

The chain joins TRBV28 to TRBJ2-3; possible D gene TRBD1, 5 bases. Trimming took 4 bases from V and 0 from J, leaving 11 bases between them. Germline lookup yields CDR1 MDHEN and CDR2 SYDVKM. This CDR3 is 15 amino acids long. CDR3 coding DNA: TGTGCCAGCAGTTCCAGACAGATTAGCACAGATACGCAGTATTTT. Protein product: CASSSRQISTDTQYF. The complete variable domain, with remaining parts taken from reference TRBV28 and TRBJ2-3, reads DVKVTQSSRYLVKRTGEKVFLECVQDMDHENMFWYRQDPGLGLRLIYFSYDVKMKEKGDIPEGYSVSREKKERFSLILESASTNQTSMYLCASSSRQISTDTQYFGPGTRLTVL.

This clone was recorded once. This chain links TRBV6-5 with TRBJ2-7; D not certain. This CDR3 comprises 12 residues. Trimming stripped 5 bases from V and 4 bases from J, with 9 bases between. Germline V gene lookup returns CDR1 MNHEY and CDR2 SVGAGI. The CDR3 is CASSIDRYEQYF. The CDR3 bases are TGTGCCAGCAGTATAGATCGTTACGAGCAGTACTTC.

CDR3 nucleotide sequence: TGTGCCAGCAGTTCTAACCGGGACAATCATGGCTACACCTTC. It codes for CASSSNRDNHGYTF. The chain couples TRBV6-4 to TRBJ1-2; D is perhaps TRBD1 (6 bases). V gave up 5 bases and J gave up 6 bases, with 16 bases separating them. This CDR3 comprises 14 residues. CDR1 and CDR2 (germline): MRHNA, SNTAGT.

V and J are TRBV30 and TRBJ2-7, with 7 bases aligning to TRBD1. Germline CDR1 and CDR2: GTSNPN and SVGIG (reference sequence). J gave up 2 bases and V 1 base, and 2 bases lay outside the gene matches. The CDR3 has 13 amino acids. CDR3 sequence (DNA): TGTGCCTGGAGTGAAGGGACAGCCTACGAGCAGTACTTC. Translating gives CAWSEGTAYEQYF.